The 17 T cell receptor beta chains below were found in one sample sequenced in a study of blood T cell repertoires in COVID-19. Some clones are missing from TCRdb's copy, which holds only in-frame ones; the method was immunoSEQ multiplex PCR. Among approximately 270,000 clones, roughly 91% were seen once, and the ten largest hold around 0.8%. The material sequenced was peripheral blood. All receptors derive from a man aged 25 to 40 with acute or convalescent COVID-19.

V gene TRBV30 combines with J gene TRBJ2-7; 9 bases are a match to TRBD1. V trimming: 0 bases; J trimming: 6 bases; junction bases outside the gene matches: 9. Per germline, CDR1 GTSNPN and CDR2 SVGIG (reference sequence). This CDR3 is 15 amino acids long. In nucleotides, the CDR3 is TGTGCCTGGAGTGTTCGGACAGGGGTATGGGGCGAGCAGTACTTC. Its protein is CAWSVRTGVWGEQYF.

The chain is built from TRBV10-3 and TRBJ1-4; TRBD1 might be the D (6 bases). Trimming left V 5 bases short and J 5 bases short, with 15 bases between. Germline lookup yields CDR1 ENHRY and CDR2 SYGVKD. The CDR3 totals 15 residues. CDR3 protein: CAISRTTGSNEKLFF. CDR3 in DNA: TGTGCCATCAGTCGAACGACAGGATCCAATGAAAAACTGTTTTTT.

V is TRBV23-1 and J is TRBJ2-7, with TRBD1 identical over 8 bases. TRBV23-1 is placed among ORFs of uncertain function. V gave up 7 bases and J gave up 1 base; unmatched junction bases: 9. This CDR3 has 15 amino acids. In nucleotides, the CDR3 is TGCGCCAGCAATCAGACAGGGGATGGGTCCTACGAGCAGTACTTC. Encoded protein: CASNQTGDGSYEQYF.

The chain combines TRBV4-1 with TRBJ1-5; D gene uncertain. Per germline, CDR1 MGHRA and CDR2 YSYEKL. V lost 0 bases, J lost 0 bases, and 12 bases lay in between. This CDR3 is built from 17 residues. As DNA, the CDR3 is TGCGCCAGCAGCCAAGATTGGCCAGAACATAGCAATCAGCCCCAGCATTTT. The encoded protein is CASSQDWPEHSNQPQHF.

The chain combines TRBV6-5 with TRBJ2-7; the D gene is possibly TRBD1 (5 bases). The germline V gene has CDR1 MNHEY and CDR2 SVGAGI. Trimming cost V 10 bases and J 0 bases, with 13 bases left between them. The CDR3 has 13 amino acids. The CDR3 DNA is TGTGCCACCTCTTGGGGCATCTCCTACGAGCAGTACTTC. Translated, it gives CATSWGISYEQYF.

V is TRBV6-5 and J is TRBJ2-7; possibly TRBD1 for D (6 bases). Germline V CDR1 and CDR2: MNHEY, SVGAGI. CDR3 size: 14 residues. The V end was cut by 2 bases, the J end by 5 bases, with 13 bases between. CDR3 loop: CASSYGGGGDEQYF. DNA of the CDR3: TGTGCCAGCAGTTACGGTGGGGGCGGTGACGAGCAGTACTTC.

The genes are TRBV7-9 and TRBJ1-5; D gene uncertain. Looked up from germline, CDR1 is SEHNR and CDR2 is FQNEAQ (reference sequence). V dropped 7 bases and J dropped 7 bases, with 23 bases sitting between them. This CDR3 is 16 amino acids long. CDR3 nucleotides: TGTGCCAGCATCATCATAACCGGTGGCGGTAAACAGCCCCAGCATTTT. The encoded protein is CASIIITGGGKQPQHF.

The table lists this clone with a few counts. CDR3 DNA sequence: TGTGCCAGCAGTGATATGGACAGTTATGAACAGCCCCAGCATTTT. It codes for CASSDMDSYEQPQHF. This chain links TRBV2 with TRBJ1-5; a possible D gene is TRBD1 (6 bases). Germline lookup yields CDR1 SNHLY and CDR2 FYNNEI. V was pared by 3 bases and J by 7 bases, with 16 bases between. The CDR3 has 15 amino acids.

This clone was counted only a few times. This sequence joins TRBV9 and TRBJ1-2; TRBD1 is a possible D gene (5 bases). This CDR3 region has 18 residues. Germline V gives CDR1 SGDLS, CDR2 YYNGEE. Deletions cut 3 bases from V and 0 bases from J, with 21 bases between. The CDR3 reads CASSAKRDSSGPNYGYTF. Here the CDR3 DNA reads TGTGCCAGCAGCGCAAAACGGGACTCATCCGGCCCTAACTATGGCTACACCTTC. Complete variable domain (other parts from reference TRBV9 and TRBJ1-2): DSGVTQTPKHLITATGQRVTLRCSPRSGDLSVYWYQQSLDQGLQFLIQYYNGEERAKGNILERFSAQQFPDLHSELNLSSLELGDSALYFCASSAKRDSSGPNYGYTFGSGTRLTVV.

The rearrangement uses TRBV9 and TRBJ1-3, with D hard to call. Trimming stripped 3 bases from V and 0 bases from J, with 4 bases between. Germline V CDR1 and CDR2: SGDLS, YYNGEE. This CDR3 has 13 amino acids. CDR3 protein: CASSGDSGNTIYF. The DNA of the CDR3 is TGTGCCAGCAGCGGAGACTCTGGAAACACCATATATTTT.

The V gene is TRBV5-8, the J gene TRBJ2-7, with D perhaps TRBD2 (5 bases). The CDR3 length is 14 residues. Germline CDR1 SGHTS, CDR2 YDEGEE. V was clipped by 2 bases and J by 2 bases, with 11 bases between them. CDR3 loop: CASSLYAGTYEQYF. The CDR3 region has the DNA TGTGCCAGCAGCTTATACGCCGGGACCTACGAGCAGTACTTC. The whole variable domain, filled in from reference TRBV5-8 and TRBJ2-7, reads EAGVTQSPTHLIKTRGQQATLRCSPISGHTSVYWYQQALGLGLQFLLWYDEGEERNRGNFPPRFSGRQFPNYSSELNVNALELEDSALYLCASSLYAGTYEQYFGPGTRLTVT.

The chain combines TRBV5-1 with TRBJ1-4, with unresolved D. The length of the CDR3 is 14 residues. V was pared by 4 bases and J by 7 bases, with 14 bases between. Germline-derived CDR1 and CDR2 are SGHRS and YFSETQ. CDR3 loop: CASSPEAVREKLFF. CDR3 sequence (DNA): TGCGCCAGCAGCCCGGAAGCGGTTCGTGAAAAACTGTTTTTT.

The CDR3 reads CAWSVRRGRVLIQNTEAFF. The CDR3 region has the DNA TGTGCCTGGAGTGTACGAAGGGGGCGCGTTTTGATCCAGAACACTGAAGCTTTCTTT. This rearrangement joins TRBV30 to TRBJ1-1, with 7 positions matching TRBD1. The germline V gene has CDR1 GTSNPN and CDR2 SVGIG (reference sequence). V shed 0 bases, J shed 1 base, and the junction held 17 bases outside the gene matches. There are 19 residues in the CDR3.

The genes are TRBV15 and TRBJ1-1; no clear D gene. V lost 8 bases, J lost 3 bases, and 16 bases lay in between. CDR1 and CDR2 (germline): LNHNV, YYDKDF (reference sequence). The CDR3 runs to 14 residues. The DNA of the CDR3 is TGTGCCACCCGACCCCGGGGATTTGACACTGAAGCTTTCTTT. This gives the protein CATRPRGFDTEAFF.

The chain combines TRBV19 with TRBJ2-7, with D tentatively TRBD1 (5 bases). This CDR3 comprises 14 residues. Germline V gene lookup returns CDR1 LNHDA and CDR2 SQIVND (reference sequence). Trimming stripped 0 bases from V and 4 bases from J, with 10 bases between. The DNA of the CDR3 is TGTGCCAGTAGTATAGATAGGGGAAGGTACGAGCAGTACTTC. Translation gives CASSIDRGRYEQYF.

The chain has TRBV29-1 and TRBJ2-2; D might be TRBD1 (5 bases). Trimming shortened V by 5 bases and J by 6 bases, and 16 bases separated the two germline ends. Germline values: CDR1 SQVTM, CDR2 ANQGSEA. CDR3 length equals 14 residues. The CDR3 loop is CSVNGQGFAGELFF. The DNA of the CDR3 is TGCAGCGTTAACGGGCAGGGTTTTGCCGGGGAGCTGTTTTTT.

This clone has a single count. Written as DNA, the CDR3 is TGCGCCAGCAGCTTGGGCGGCGGGAGGTCAGATACGCAGTATTTT. Amino acids: CASSLGGGRSDTQYF. The chain combines TRBV5-1 with TRBJ2-3; 8 nucleotides agree with TRBD2. Germline lookup yields CDR1 SGHRS and CDR2 YFSETQ. After removal of 0 bases from V and 4 bases from J, the junction contained 4 bases not matched to a gene. The CDR3 loop spans 15 amino acids.